This is a list of T cell receptor beta chains from one sample in a study of blood T cell repertoires in COVID-19. The protocol was immunoSEQ multiplex PCR, while the TCRdb copy is restricted to in-frame clones and leaves out a portion. The table lists approximately 340,000 clones, 65% to 85% of them singletons. The sequencing sample was made of peripheral blood. Source of these receptors: a young man with active or convalescent COVID-19. Each CDR3 is given with its conserved first and last residue. A D gene is named only where the DNA matches it firmly.

j_call d_call v_call cdr3_aa
TRBJ1-2 . TRBV9 CASSTSGQGGAGYTF
TRBJ2-3 . TRBV30 CAWRRGGRETDTQYF
TRBJ1-5 TRBD1 TRBV30 CAWSRQGSEPQHF
TRBJ2-3 TRBD1 TRBV7-2 CASSLDRGRTDTQYF
TRBJ1-5 . TRBV4-1 CASSQGQSNQPQHF
TRBJ2-7 TRBD2 TRBV11-3 CASSSNLTSGRPPYEQYF
TRBJ2-5 . TRBV6-6 CASRRTVGGETQYF
TRBJ1-2 . TRBV5-1 CASRLRDSANYGYTF
TRBJ2-1 TRBD2 TRBV3-1/TRBV3-2 CASSPSGLSGRGYNEQFF
TRBJ2-7 . TRBV20-1 CSAVRGDEQYF
TRBJ1-2 . TRBV19 CASRGAEYQPTVRGYTF
TRBJ1-1 . TRBV30 CAWSPGWGTEAFF
TRBJ2-7 . TRBV19 CASSTQQGIHEQYF
TRBJ2-7 . TRBV4-2 CASSLSTGTSLGQYF
TRBJ2-1 TRBD2 TRBV29-1 CSAHPPAGRYNEQFF
TRBJ2-1 TRBD2 TRBV7-2 CASSLPALSGGVMFF
TRBJ2-7 . TRBV6-2/TRBV6-3 CASSYSYYEQYF
TRBJ1-1 . TRBV21-1 CASSNEHRGLLNTEAFF
TRBJ2-1 TRBD1 TRBV24-1 CATSDPAGGRMNEQFF
TRBJ1-1 . TRBV7-4 CASSFPGQPNTEAFF
TRBJ1-1 . TRBV18 CASSPNVMRGTEAFF
TRBJ2-7 . TRBV6-5 CASSYSAGWAYEQYF
TRBJ1-1 TRBD1 TRBV12-3/TRBV12-4 CASSPNGQDEAFF
TRBJ1-2 . TRBV4-1 CASSQEYGGAYGYTF
TRBJ2-2 TRBD1 TRBV19 CASTPTGSGELFF
TRBJ2-1 TRBD2 TRBV9 CASSPTSFPSYNEQFF
TRBJ1-2 . TRBV5-6 CASSLGGGHDYYGYTF
TRBJ2-1 . TRBV5-1 CASSETGSSYNEQFF
TRBJ2-7 . TRBV2 CASSAPGLQSYEQYF
TRBJ1-2 TRBD1 TRBV5-4 CASSLDRGLYGYTF
TRBJ1-6 . TRBV7-6 CASSLNGQSNSPLHF
TRBJ2-5 TRBD2 TRBV7-8 CASSFRGRGETQYF
TRBJ2-3 . TRBV9 CASSVGADTQYF
TRBJ1-1 . TRBV19 CATQGNTEAFF
TRBJ2-5 . TRBV18 CASSPSSLQETQYF
TRBJ1-2 . TRBV2 CASRPSIAGYTF
TRBJ1-3 . TRBV29-1 CSVEDPTGPFGNTIYF
TRBJ2-7 TRBD1 TRBV7-8 CASSSYGDNRGEQYF
TRBJ2-1 TRBD2 TRBV11-2 CASSRSGAYNEQFF
TRBJ2-1 TRBD1 TRBV5-1 CASSNLGQGSRSYNEQFF
TRBJ2-7 . TRBV6-5 CASRGKRVPYEQYF
TRBJ1-2 TRBD1 TRBV19 CASSLGQGANYGYTF
TRBJ1-1 . TRBV6-2/TRBV6-3 CASSRVFTEAFF
TRBJ1-1 TRBD1 TRBV5-1 CASSLQGIDAEAFF
TRBJ1-1 TRBD1 TRBV11-3 CASSRRGSAEAFF
TRBJ1-5 TRBD1 TRBV18 CASSLGQVNQPQHF
TRBJ2-7 TRBD1 TRBV27 CASSLGQQVEQYF
TRBJ2-2 . TRBV2 CASSEEGSNTGELFF
TRBJ1-1 . TRBV3-1/TRBV3-2 CASSQGGPGRDTEAFF
TRBJ2-1 TRBD2 TRBV7-8 CASSTSGSWGEQFF
TRBJ1-2 . TRBV30 CAWHRRLHGYGYTF